This T cell receptor (beta chain) was sequenced for a study of blood T cell repertoires in COVID-19. About the study: Sources were T cells, B-cell-depleted T cells, or PBMCs; the material itself was cDNA or gDNA.

Participant-given clinical history determined each cohort assignment. The CDR3 is made up of 14 amino acids. The V gene lost 4 bases and the J gene lost 6 bases, with 15 bases spanning the gap. Germline CDR1 and CDR2: GTSNPN and SVGIG (reference sequence). Repertoires were generated with immunoSEQ multiplex PCR, while TCRdb's copy carries only in-frame clones and drops some. Of 390,000 or so clones listed, 87% are singletons. Input material: PBMCs or T cells enriched from blood (not recorded which). This chain uses TRBV30 with TRBJ2-2; TRBD1 might be the D (5 bases). This receptor was taken from a woman in her fifties or sixties who had recovered from COVID-19. This CDR3 is CAWNLLTDPGELFF. CDR3 DNA: TGTGCCTGGAATCTATTGACAGACCCCGGGGAGCTGTTTTTT.